Listed here is a single T cell receptor beta chain. No cognate antigen has been identified for it. Base qualities are missing; no much larger clone stands one base away. This specimen belongs to a study of blood T cell repertoires in COVID-19 (TCRdb year 2020). Notes on the research overall: Samples covering the acute and convalescent phases of COVID-19 were provided by collaborators in the United States, Italy and Spain. The material from the prospective study consisted of cDNA or gDNA derived from T cells, B-cell-depleted T cells, or PBMCs. The dataset comprised deeply sampled blood TCRbeta repertoires from subjects exposed to, actively infected with, or recovered from COVID-19. The repertoires were released in a freely available public database intended as a resource for research on the immune response to SARS-CoV-2. Samples came from the ongoing ImmuneRACE study (first 160 participants) plus 1,254 subjects from 6 global collaborators. Sample metadata almost always included a de-identified subject ID, COVID-19 status, age in years and sex. Where available, HLA class I and class II types were obtained from metadata supplied by the sample provider rather than from assay-based typing. The full study reports these points: The amount of clinical and demographic metadata varied by source and participant and was provided uncurated.

Each collaborating institution followed its own protocols to collect whole blood in K2EDTA tubes. Collaborator samples were shipped for TCRbeta analysis as frozen whole blood, isolated PBMCs, or DNA extracted from either sample type. TCRbeta CDR3 regions were amplified from genomic DNA by means of the immunoSEQ Assay, a bias-controlled multiplex PCR. In the authors' own workflow: Nucleated cell counts per sample were estimated from amplification of reference gene primers within the assay. Sequence reads were collapsed and filtered to measure the absolute abundance of every unique TCRbeta CDR3 rearrangement. For each sample, productive Simpson clonality was calculated as the square root of Simpson's diversity index across productive rearrangements. As stored in TCRdb, this immuneACCESS dataset retains in-frame rearrangements with V and J assigned. A fraction of the clones does not appear; measured against another copy, unresolved V genes explain less than half of the discrepancy, and the remainder lacks a known reason. Clonal size and the V and J genes are those of that table, whereas D and trimming came from the DNA. The sample profile shows roughly 200,000 clones; roughly 84% of them were found once. The ten largest account for over 15% of the sample.

The CDR3, cysteine through phenylalanine, is 11 amino acids long. Of the read, only the CDR3 DNA is kept; its 33 bases are in frame from base 1. The junction shows trimming of 4 bases on V and 6 bases on J, and the gene matches do not reach 3 bases of it. In the germline V gene (reference sequence), CDR1 corresponds to GTSNPN and CDR2 to SVGIG. Material: peripheral blood. This sequence uses TRBV30 and TRBJ2-7, and TRBD1 matches 7 of the central bases. The receptor comes from a woman older than 75 with active or convalescent COVID-19. The CDR3: CAWTNRGEQYF. The DNA reads TGTGCCTGGACGAACAGGGGCGAGCAGTACTTC.